The clone carrying this TCR beta chain was observed at least ten times. Indicated time point: newly diagnosed GD, antithyroid drugs for less than 3 months. The TCR library was made from RNA extracted from PBMCs. Trimming removed 2 bases from V and 2 bases from J, with 12 bases in between. The CDR3 spans 15 residues. CDR1 is SGHDT, CDR2 YYEEEE, per germline. This sample is drawn from a study of regulatory T cells in long-lasting Graves disease. Libraries of TCR beta came from iRepertoire HTBI primers plus Arm-PCR of CDR3 regions. TCRdb used MiXCR to reprocess the multiplex PCR reads, holding one entry per CDR3 protein. The sample holds over 300,000 distinct CDR3 sequences, around 16% seen once.

The sequences come from peripheral blood mononuclear cells (PBMCs), collected at new diagnosis, from a patient treated with antithyroid drugs. The TCR comes from a female donor with Graves disease. The genes are TRBV5-6 and TRBJ2-3; D possibly corresponds to TRBD2 (5 bases). CDR3: CASSLFGLNTDTQYF. In DNA form, the CDR3 reads TGTGCCAGCAGCTTATTTGGACTCAACACAGATACGCAGTATTTT.